The 10 T cell receptor beta chains in this list originate from one sample, sequenced in a study of cytomegalovirus exposure and HLA in healthy donors. Clones were read by immunoSEQ multiplex PCR, and TCRdb kept only the in-frame ones, dropping some. The data hold more than 110,000 clones, with roughly 88% observed a single time. Sequencing used PBMCs. The source is a woman under 30 in good health and CMV-seropositive.

V gene TRBV6-5 combines with J gene TRBJ2-1; D unclear. The length of the CDR3 is 13 residues. From germline, CDR1 is MNHEY and CDR2 SVGAGI. The V gene lost 0 bases and the J gene lost 8 bases, with 8 bases spanning the gap. The CDR3 DNA reads as TGTGCCAGCAGTTACTCTAATTTTGATGAGCAGTTCTTC. Its protein product is CASSYSNFDEQFF.

The chain recombines TRBV29-1 with TRBJ2-7, with D possibly TRBD2 on 6 matching bases. The CDR3 loop spans 14 amino acids. Germline-derived CDR1 and CDR2 are SQVTM and ANQGSEA. With 5 bases removed from V and 4 bases from J, the gap between germline ends came to 18 bases. The CDR3 nucleotides read TGCAGCGTTCGGGACCGGGGGATTTTTTACGAGCAGTACTTC. Its protein product is CSVRDRGIFYEQYF.

This chain joins TRBV5-5 and TRBJ2-5; the match to TRBD2 covers 8 bases. Germline V gives CDR1 SGHKS, CDR2 YYEKEE (reference sequence). The CDR3 runs to 15 residues. V was pared by 4 bases and J by 3 bases, with 8 bases of the junction left unmatched. CDR3 sequence reads: CASSMDPGREETQYF. The CDR3 DNA reads TGTGCCAGCAGCATGGATCCCGGGAGGGAAGAGACCCAGTACTTC.

The sample holds one count of this clone. This chain uses TRBV28 with TRBJ1-2; perhaps TRBD1 as D (6 bases). The CDR3 has 16 amino acids. The V gene's germline CDR1 is MDHEN and CDR2 SYDVKM. Trimming took 7 bases from V and 4 from J, leaving 22 bases between them. CDR3 loop: CASTPIGGGDIYGYTF. The CDR3 region has the DNA TGTGCCAGCACCCCCATTGGAGGGGGGGACATCTATGGCTACACCTTC.

The V gene is TRBV28, the J gene TRBJ1-4; D uncertain. The CDR3 contains 14 residues. Trimming cost V 6 bases and J 4 bases, with 12 bases left between them. Germline loops: CDR1 MDHEN, CDR2 SYDVKM. For the CDR3, the DNA is TGTGCCAGCAGCGTGACTCAAGATAATGAAAAACTGTTTTTT. It translates to CASSVTQDNEKLFF.

The chain combines TRBV7-3 with TRBJ2-7, with D maybe TRBD2 (6 bases). This CDR3 is 16 amino acids long. V lost 0 bases and J lost 3, with 15 bases in between. Germline V gene lookup returns CDR1 SGHTA and CDR2 FQGTGA. In DNA form, the CDR3 reads TGTGCCAGCAGCTTAACCCCCGGGGGTGTAGGCTACGAGCAGTACTTC. It codes for CASSLTPGGVGYEQYF.

This chain links TRBV19 with TRBJ2-7; tentative D call: TRBD2 (6 bases). In germline, CDR1 is LNHDA, CDR2 SQIVND (reference sequence). The V gene lost 5 bases and the J gene lost 1 base, with 18 bases spanning the gap. The CDR3 sequence is 16 residues long. CDR3 DNA: TGTGCCAGTAGTTTCTTCGGGGGAGCTGGATCCTACGAGCAGTACTTC. Translation: CASSFFGGAGSYEQYF.

The chain links TRBV27 to TRBJ2-5; perhaps TRBD1 as D (6 bases). CDR3 length: 14 amino acids. Germline V lookup: CDR1 MNHEY, CDR2 SMNVEV (reference sequence). Deletions cut 6 bases from V and 2 bases from J, with 13 bases between. The CDR3: CASSVPGQQETQYF. DNA for the CDR3: TGTGCCAGCAGCGTACCGGGACAACAAGAGACCCAGTACTTC.

The chain is built from TRBV5-6 and TRBJ2-5; TRBD1 is a possible D gene (6 bases). The CDR3 length is 16 residues. Germline-derived CDR1 and CDR2 are SGHDT and YYEEEE. V dropped 4 bases and J dropped 4 bases, with 20 bases sitting between them. The CDR3 reads CASSPQGAGAIETQYF. CDR3 DNA: TGTGCCAGCAGCCCGCAGGGTGCAGGGGCGATAGAGACCCAGTACTTC.

The V gene is TRBV6-6, the J gene TRBJ1-2, with D possibly being TRBD1 (5 bases). V lost 5 bases and J 0 bases, leaving 13 bases between the germline ends. This CDR3 has 15 amino acids. Germline V lookup: CDR1 MNHNY, CDR2 SVGAGI (reference sequence). The CDR3 here is CASSPRGYANYGYTF. Written as DNA, the CDR3 is TGTGCCAGCAGTCCTCGGGGGTATGCTAACTATGGCTACACCTTC.